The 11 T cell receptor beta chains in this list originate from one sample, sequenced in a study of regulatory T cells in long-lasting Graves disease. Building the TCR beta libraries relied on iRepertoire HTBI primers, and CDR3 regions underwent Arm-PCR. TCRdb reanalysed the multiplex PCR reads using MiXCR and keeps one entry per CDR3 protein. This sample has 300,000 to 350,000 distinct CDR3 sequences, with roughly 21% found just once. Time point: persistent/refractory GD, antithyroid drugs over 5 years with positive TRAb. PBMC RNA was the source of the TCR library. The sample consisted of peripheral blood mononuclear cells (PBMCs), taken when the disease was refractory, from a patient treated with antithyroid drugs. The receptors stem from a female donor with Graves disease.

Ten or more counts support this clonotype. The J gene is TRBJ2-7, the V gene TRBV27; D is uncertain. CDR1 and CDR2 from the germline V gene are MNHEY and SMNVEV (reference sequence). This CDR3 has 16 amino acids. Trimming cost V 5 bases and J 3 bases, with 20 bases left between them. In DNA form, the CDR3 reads TGTGCCAGCAGTCCAACCCTCGACACGTTCCGCTACGAGCAGTACTTC. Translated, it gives CASSPTLDTFRYEQYF.

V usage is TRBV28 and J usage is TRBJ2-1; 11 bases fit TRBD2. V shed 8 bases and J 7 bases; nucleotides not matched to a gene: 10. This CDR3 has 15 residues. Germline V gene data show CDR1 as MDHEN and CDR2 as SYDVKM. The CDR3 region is CASVLAGGPENEQFF. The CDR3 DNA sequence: TGTGCCAGCGTCTTAGCGGGAGGGCCGGAGAATGAGCAGTTCTTC.

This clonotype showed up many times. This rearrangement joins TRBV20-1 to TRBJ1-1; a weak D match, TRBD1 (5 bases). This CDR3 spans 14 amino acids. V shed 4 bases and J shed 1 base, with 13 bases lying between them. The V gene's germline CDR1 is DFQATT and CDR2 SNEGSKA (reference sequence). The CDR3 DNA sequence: TGCAGTGCTAAATTACCTCAGGGGAACACTGAAGCTTTCTTT. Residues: CSAKLPQGNTEAFF.

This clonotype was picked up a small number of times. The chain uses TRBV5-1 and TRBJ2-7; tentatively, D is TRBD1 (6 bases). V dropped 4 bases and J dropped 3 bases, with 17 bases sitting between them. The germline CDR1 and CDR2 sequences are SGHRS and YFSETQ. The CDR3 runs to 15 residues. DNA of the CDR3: TGCGCCAGCAGCCCCTACCCAGGGGTGCGCTACGAGCAGTACTTC. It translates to CASSPYPGVRYEQYF.

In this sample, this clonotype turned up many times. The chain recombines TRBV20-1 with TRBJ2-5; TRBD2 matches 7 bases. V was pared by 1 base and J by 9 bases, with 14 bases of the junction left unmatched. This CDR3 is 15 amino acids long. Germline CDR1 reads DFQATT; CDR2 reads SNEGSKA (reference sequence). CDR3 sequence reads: CSARGAWLAVGAQYF. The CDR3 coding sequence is TGCAGTGCTAGAGGGGCTTGGCTAGCGGTAGGGGCCCAGTACTTC.

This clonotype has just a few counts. CDR3 region: CASSLQARGSTDTQYF. CDR3 nucleotide sequence: TGTGCCAGCAGCTTACAGGCCAGGGGAAGCACAGATACGCAGTATTTT. The chain combines TRBV7-2 with TRBJ2-3; the D gene is possibly TRBD1 (6 bases). Germline CDR1 is SGHTA and CDR2 is FQGNSA. Trimming pared 2 bases from V and 0 bases from J, leaving 12 bases between. The CDR3 consists of 16 residues.

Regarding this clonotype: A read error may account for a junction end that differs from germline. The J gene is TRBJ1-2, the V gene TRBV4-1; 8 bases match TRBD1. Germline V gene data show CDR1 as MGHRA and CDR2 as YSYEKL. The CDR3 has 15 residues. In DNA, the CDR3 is TGCGCCAGCAGCCAAGTTCCACAGGGGGACTATGGCTGCACCTTC. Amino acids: CASSQVPQGDYGCTF.

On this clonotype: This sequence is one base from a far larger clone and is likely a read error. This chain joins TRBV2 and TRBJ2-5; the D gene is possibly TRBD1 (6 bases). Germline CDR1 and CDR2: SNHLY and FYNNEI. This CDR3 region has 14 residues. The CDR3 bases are TGTGCCAGCAGAGAGGACAGCCGTCAAGAGATCCAGTACTTC. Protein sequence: CASREDSRQEIQYF.

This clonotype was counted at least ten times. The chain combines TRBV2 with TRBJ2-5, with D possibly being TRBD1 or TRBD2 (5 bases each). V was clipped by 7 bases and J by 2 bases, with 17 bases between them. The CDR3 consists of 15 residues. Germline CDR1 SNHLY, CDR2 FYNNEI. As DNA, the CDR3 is TGTGCCAGCACTTTACTACCGGGGCCGCAAGAGACCCAGTACTTC. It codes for CASTLLPGPQETQYF.

The chain's CDR3 is CASSSGTGDNEQFF. DNA of the CDR3: TGCGCCAGCAGCTCCGGGACAGGGGACAATGAGCAGTTCTTC. The chain recombines TRBV5-1 with TRBJ2-1, with 10 bases fitting TRBD1. CDR3 length: 14 amino acids. J lost 5 bases, V lost 3 bases, and 2 bases had no gene match. CDR1 and CDR2 from the germline V gene are SGHRS and YFSETQ.

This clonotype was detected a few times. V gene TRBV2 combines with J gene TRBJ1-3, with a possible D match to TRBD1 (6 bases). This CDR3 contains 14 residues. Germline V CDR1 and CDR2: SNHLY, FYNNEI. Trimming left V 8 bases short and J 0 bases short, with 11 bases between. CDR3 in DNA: TGTGCCAGCGAGCAGGGGCTCTCTGGAAACACCATATATTTT. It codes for CASEQGLSGNTIYF.